This record looks at one T cell receptor beta chain sequence and its context. Its antigen remains unidentified. This sample stems from a study of T cells after yellow fever vaccination. In the study overall: Preparation of fractions with low cell numbers was performed using SMART-Seq v4 Ultra Low Input.

Points from the study as a whole: The secondary response showed a weaker magnitude and a faster peak, day 5 versus 15. Booster sampling recovered most clones from primary vaccination (nearly 98% CD4, roughly 90% CD8).

5'RACE template switching produced TCR cDNA carrying a universal primer site and UMIs. TCRdb re-analysed the 5' RACE reads in MiXCR, keeping a single row per CDR3 protein. The table records nearly 300,000 distinct CDR3 sequences, approximately 10% of them present only once. The trim removed 5 bases at V and 7 bases at J, leaving 10 bases unmatched. Germline V gene sequence: CDR1 SGHAT, CDR2 FQNNGV. This CDR3 comprises 14 residues. The rearrangement joins TRBV11-2 to TRBJ2-5, with 7 nucleotides matching TRBD1. The starting material was CD4+ T cells sorted from PBMCs, obtained 5 days after the yellow fever booster vaccination. This sequence originates from a man aged 18 to 35 who received the YFV17D yellow fever vaccine. This CDR3 is CASSLGDSNWTQYF. As DNA, the CDR3 is TGTGCCAGCAGCCTGGGGGACAGCAATTGGACCCAGTACTTC.